The next 28 T cell receptor beta chains were all read from a single sample in a study of identical twins. TCRdb reprocessed the 5' RACE reads via MiXCR and lists one record per CDR3 protein. The profile shows 350,000 to 600,000 distinct CDR3 sequences, 14% of them singletons. These data also formed part of another study, on yellow fever vaccine responses in identical twins.

The specimen was CD4+ T cells sorted from blood. These receptor sequences come from a woman between 18 and 30 years old in good health.

This clonotype was seen at least ten times. The rearrangement links TRBV12-3 or TRBV12-4 to TRBJ2-7, with 7 bases that match TRBD1. Trimming at V came to 6 bases and at J to 0 bases, leaving 8 bases not matched to a gene. This CDR3 is built from 15 residues. This chain's CDR3 is CASSRRTGSSYEQYF. The DNA for the CDR3 is TGTGCCAGCAGCCGCCGGACAGGAAGCTCCTACGAGCAGTACTTC.

This chain links TRBV12-3 or TRBV12-4 with TRBJ2-5, with 9 bases fitting TRBD2. This CDR3 comprises 16 residues. V was clipped by 3 bases and J by 5 bases; unmatched bases: 10. The CDR3 DNA sequence: TGTGCCAGCAGTTTCTCCGCGGGGGGGCTCCCGGAGACCCAGTACTTC. It codes for CASSFSAGGLPETQYF.

This clonotype was counted only a few times. The gene calls are TRBV27 and TRBJ1-5; D gene unclear. Germline loops: CDR1 MNHEY, CDR2 SMNVEV (reference sequence). The V end was cut by 3 bases, the J end by 0 bases, with 6 bases between. The CDR3 contains 14 residues. CDR3 nucleotides: TGTGCCAGCAGTTTCCAGTATAGCAATCAGCCCCAGCATTTT. This translates into CASSFQYSNQPQHF.

V is TRBV11-2 and J is TRBJ2-1; D is unresolved. CDR1 SGHAT and CDR2 FQNNGV come from the germline V gene. The V gene lost 4 bases and the J gene lost 4 bases, with 8 bases spanning the gap. This CDR3 comprises 13 residues. The CDR3 here is CASSSRQYNEQFF. The CDR3 bases are TGTGCCAGCAGCTCCCGGCAATACAATGAGCAGTTCTTC.

This chain links TRBV2 with TRBJ2-5; maybe TRBD1 (5 bases). The CDR3 length is 11 residues. Per the germline V gene, CDR1 is SNHLY and CDR2 is FYNNEI. V lost 5 bases to trimming and J lost 9 bases, with 10 bases between them. The CDR3 sequence is CASSSQGAQYF. CDR3 nucleotides: TGTGCCAGCAGTTCCCAAGGGGCCCAGTACTTC.

This clonotype was seen only a few times. The V and J genes are TRBV6-1 and TRBJ1-2, with TRBD1 matching 9 bases. Trimming took 3 bases from V and 6 from J; bases not matched to a gene: 5. Looked up from germline, CDR1 is MNHNS and CDR2 is SASEGT. The CDR3 is 14 residues long. The CDR3 loop is CASSEGQGRNGYTF. DNA of the CDR3: TGTGCCAGCAGTGAGGGACAGGGCAGGAATGGCTACACCTTC.

V usage is TRBV6-1 and J usage is TRBJ2-7; maybe TRBD1 (7 bases). This CDR3 contains 14 residues. The germline V gene has CDR1 MNHNS and CDR2 SASEGT. V gave up 7 bases and J gave up 2 bases, with 15 bases separating them. In nucleotides, the CDR3 is TGTGCCAGCACCCAGGGGGGTACTACCTACGAGCAGTACTTC. Protein product: CASTQGGTTYEQYF.

This clonotype appeared many times. The V gene is TRBV12-3 or TRBV12-4, the J gene TRBJ2-4, with TRBD1 as a possible D gene (6 bases). V lost 3 bases to trimming and J lost 4 bases, with 7 bases between them. This CDR3 region has 13 residues. The CDR3 sequence is CASSFQGKNIQYF. In DNA, the CDR3 is TGTGCCAGCAGTTTTCAGGGGAAAAACATTCAGTACTTC.

V and J are TRBV15 and TRBJ1-2; the D is unclear. Germline V gene data show CDR1 as LNHNV and CDR2 as YYDKDF (reference sequence). The CDR3 consists of 15 residues. V was shortened by 0 bases and J by 7 bases, with 15 bases between the two germline ends. As DNA, the CDR3 is TGTGCCACCAGCAGAGACCGCTCTCCCGTCGGTGGCTACACCTTC. Residues: CATSRDRSPVGGYTF.

This clonotype has a handful of counts. The chain combines TRBV29-1 with TRBJ2-1, with unresolved D. The CDR3 is made up of 13 amino acids. Trimming shortened V by 2 bases and J by 8 bases, and 13 bases separated the two germline ends. Germline-derived CDR1 and CDR2 are SQVTM and ANQGSEA. Here the CDR3 reads CSVEPPGMDEQFF. The CDR3 coding sequence is TGCAGCGTTGAACCGCCTGGTATGGATGAGCAGTTCTTC.

The chain has TRBV20-1 and TRBJ2-2; 7 bases fit TRBD1. The CDR3 extends over 15 amino acids. Germline CDR1 reads DFQATT; CDR2 reads SNEGSKA (reference sequence). Trimming at V came to 1 base and at J to 4 bases, leaving 6 bases not matched to a gene. DNA of the CDR3: TGCAGTGCTAGAGTGGCAGGGGGAGCCACCGGGGAGCTGTTTTTT. As protein: CSARVAGGATGELFF.

Only a few counts were recorded for this clonotype. The chain carries TRBV7-8 and TRBJ2-3, with D possibly TRBD2 on 6 matching bases. The CDR3 covers 13 residues. Trimming left V 5 bases short and J 9 bases short, with 15 bases between. Germline V lookup: CDR1 SGHVS, CDR2 FQNEAQ. The CDR3 nucleotides read TGTGCCAGCAGCCTTGGGGGGTCTTTCACGCAGTATTTT. Residues: CASSLGGSFTQYF.

V usage is TRBV20-1 and J usage is TRBJ2-1; the match to TRBD2 covers 9 bases. The V and J ends lost 2 bases and 2 bases, in that order; junction bases with no gene match: 7. In germline, CDR1 is DFQATT, CDR2 SNEGSKA (reference sequence). The CDR3 is 16 amino acids. The CDR3 sequence is CSARSESGRTYNEQFF. The DNA of the CDR3 is TGCAGTGCTAGATCAGAGAGCGGGAGGACCTACAATGAGCAGTTCTTC.

The chain combines TRBV4-3 with TRBJ1-2; TRBD1 matches at 8 bases. The J segment lost 3 bases and the V segment lost 3 bases, leaving 6 bases of the junction unmatched. This CDR3 has 15 residues. Germline V gene lookup returns CDR1 LGHNA and CDR2 YSLEER. The CDR3 protein is CASSQNRGSYYGYTF. CDR3 DNA sequence: TGCGCCAGCAGCCAGAACAGGGGGTCGTACTATGGCTACACCTTC.

This clonotype was observed a handful of times. Here the CDR3 reads CSARDLGRGRLWETQYF. CDR3 sequence (DNA): TGCAGTGCTAGAGATCTCGGACGAGGACGACTGTGGGAGACCCAGTACTTC. The chain joins TRBV20-1 to TRBJ2-5, with D unresolved. Germline V gene lookup returns CDR1 DFQATT and CDR2 SNEGSKA (reference sequence). CDR3 length: 17 residues. V lost 0 bases to trimming and J lost 5 bases, with 22 bases between them.

This clonotype has more than one count but fewer than ten. The rearrangement joins TRBV5-1 to TRBJ2-2, with D possibly TRBD1 on 6 matching bases. Trimming took 4 bases from V and 0 from J, leaving 13 bases between them. CDR1 SGHRS and CDR2 YFSETQ come from the germline V gene. CDR3 length equals 16 residues. The CDR3 DNA follows: TGCGCCAGCAGCCTACAGGGAATTTCGAACACCGGGGAGCTGTTTTTT. This sequence encodes CASSLQGISNTGELFF.

This clonotype has a handful of counts. The chain employs TRBV4-3 and TRBJ2-7, with 10 bases matching TRBD2. The germline V gene has CDR1 LGHNA and CDR2 YSLEER. The trim removed 0 bases at V and 6 bases at J, leaving 8 bases unmatched. The CDR3 spans 16 residues. Here the CDR3 reads CASSQDRLAGVGEQYF. Written as DNA, the CDR3 is TGCGCCAGCAGCCAAGATCGCCTAGCGGGAGTCGGCGAGCAGTACTTC.

In this sample, this clonotype turned up a few times. This chain uses TRBV12-3 or TRBV12-4 with TRBJ2-7; D is undetermined. V lost 6 bases and J 3 bases, leaving 15 bases between the germline ends. The CDR3 runs 14 residues. Here the CDR3 DNA reads TGTGCCAGCAGACCGCAGGCGAAAGGCTACGAGCAGTACTTC. This sequence encodes CASRPQAKGYEQYF.

The genes are TRBV24-1 and TRBJ2-3; 9 bases are shared with TRBD2. The germline V gene encodes CDR1 KGHDR and CDR2 SFDVKD. The V segment lost 3 bases and the J segment 0 bases; nucleotides outside the gene matches: 3. The CDR3 is 16 amino acids. CDR3 sequence: CATSDRRGGSTDTQYF. As DNA, the CDR3 is TGTGCCACCAGTGATCGGCGGGGGGGCAGCACAGATACGCAGTATTTT.

This clonotype was counted between two and nine times. The chain has TRBV6-2 or TRBV6-3 and TRBJ2-7; TRBD2 agrees at 10 bases. CDR1 and CDR2 (germline): MNHEY, SVGEGT. J gave up 2 bases and V 6 bases, and 4 bases lay outside the gene matches. The CDR3 is made up of 14 amino acids. CDR3 amino acids: CASSESGRAYEQYF. The DNA of the CDR3 is TGTGCCAGCAGCGAAAGCGGGAGGGCCTACGAGCAGTACTTC.

There are a few counts of this clonotype. The CDR3 protein is CASSGRTSGGYNEQFF. DNA of the CDR3: TGTGCCAGCAGCGGACGGACTAGCGGGGGGTACAATGAGCAGTTCTTC. The gene calls are TRBV9 and TRBJ2-1; 14 bases are shared with TRBD2. Germline V gives CDR1 SGDLS, CDR2 YYNGEE. This CDR3 has 16 residues. The trim removed 3 bases at V and 4 bases at J, leaving 3 bases unmatched.

This clonotype was found a few times. This chain's CDR3 is CASTRILNYGYTF. The CDR3 nucleotides are TGTGCCAGCACCCGAATCCTTAACTATGGCTACACCTTC. V and J are TRBV12-3 or TRBV12-4 and TRBJ1-2, with D hard to call. The CDR3 extends over 13 amino acids. Trimming took off 7 bases at V and 1 base at J, with 10 bases between the two ends.

This clonotype showed up just a few times. This chain connects TRBV6-1 to TRBJ2-1; D may be TRBD2 (6 bases). V shed 5 bases and J shed 5 bases, with 10 bases lying between them. Germline V CDR1 and CDR2: MNHNS, SASEGT. The CDR3 is 13 residues long. The chain's CDR3 is CASSRGAHNEQFF. CDR3 nucleotides: TGTGCCAGCAGTCGCGGGGCACACAATGAGCAGTTCTTC.

CDR3: CASSLATGQTGELFF. CDR3 nucleotides: TGTGCCAGCAGCCTCGCGACGGGACAAACTGGGGAGCTGTTTTTT. This rearrangement joins TRBV3-1 to TRBJ2-2; D may be TRBD1 (6 bases). V lost 4 bases, J lost 8 bases, and 17 bases lay in between. The CDR3 extends over 15 amino acids. Germline-derived CDR1 and CDR2 are LGHDT and YNNKEL (reference sequence).

This clonotype has more than one count but fewer than ten. This chain joins TRBV9 and TRBJ2-3; 12 bases fit TRBD2. The CDR3 spans 15 residues. CDR1 is SGDLS, CDR2 YYNGEE, per germline. With V trimmed by 4 bases and J by 8 bases, 8 bases remained unmatched. The CDR3 spells CASSPRLAGEVTQYF. CDR3 sequence (DNA): TGTGCCAGCAGCCCCCGACTAGCGGGAGAGGTTACGCAGTATTTT.

This clonotype was detected a few times. V gene TRBV5-1 combines with J gene TRBJ2-1; 9 bases match TRBD2. Trimming cost V 3 bases and J 9 bases; bases outside gene matches: 7. Per germline, CDR1 SGHRS and CDR2 YFSETQ. The CDR3 is 14 amino acids. CDR3 sequence: CASSYTSGPGEQFF. The DNA of the CDR3 is TGCGCCAGCAGCTATACTAGCGGGCCTGGTGAGCAGTTCTTC. Using reference TRBV5-1 and TRBJ2-1 for the parts outside the CDR3, the full variable domain is KAGVTQTPRYLIKTRGQQVTLSCSPISGHRSVSWYQQTPGQGLQFLFEYFSETQRNKGNFPGRFSGRQFSNSRSEMNVSTLELGDSALYLCASSYTSGPGEQFFGPGTRLTVL.

This chain links TRBV7-3 with TRBJ2-7; 9 bases fit TRBD2. CDR1 and CDR2 from the germline V gene are SGHTA and FQGTGA. Trimming took 5 bases from V and 0 from J; bases not matched to a gene: 5. The CDR3 contains 15 residues. CDR3 loop: CASSAGGTTSYEQYF. CDR3 bases: TGTGCCAGCAGCGCGGGAGGGACGACCTCCTACGAGCAGTACTTC. The whole variable domain, filled in from reference TRBV7-3 and TRBJ2-7, reads GAGVSQTPSNKVTEKGKYVELRCDPISGHTALYWYRQSLGQGPEFLIYFQGTGAADDSGLPNDRFFAVRPEGSVSTLKIQRTERGDSAVYLCASSAGGTTSYEQYFGPGTRLTVT.

The sample holds a few counts of this clonotype. This rearrangement joins TRBV10-1 to TRBJ1-4; possible D gene TRBD1, 5 bases. With 0 bases removed from V and 5 bases from J, the gap between germline ends came to 7 bases. This CDR3 comprises 14 residues. From germline, CDR1 is WNHNN and CDR2 SYGVQD (reference sequence). CDR3 sequence reads: CASSESGVNEKLFF. The CDR3 DNA reads TGCGCCAGCAGTGAGTCGGGGGTAAATGAAAAACTGTTTTTT.